This TCR beta chain was profiled in a study of blood T cells in healthy people across ages. The study's findings and limits: PBMCs that were unsorted prevented a conclusive naive versus antigen-experienced comparison.

Concerning this clonotype itself: Its matching antigen is unknown.

Then a second PCR, running roughly 7 to 11 cycles, was carried out with a sample-barcoded 5' primer and a J-beta primer mix. Each of the samples gave a minimum of 3 million paired-end reads that contained CDR3. TCRdb reprocessed the 5' RACE reads with MiXCR, giving one entry per CDR3 protein. The data contain about 600,000 distinct CDR3 sequences, around 48% of them singletons. The sample was blood. The sequence came from an elderly man in good health.

In nucleotides, the CDR3 is TGTGCCACCAGTGATGACAGGCGTCGCTATGGCTACACCTTC. This encodes CATSDDRRRYGYTF. V and J are TRBV24-1 and TRBJ1-2, with a tentative D call TRBD1 (6 bases). Between the trimmed V and J ends, which lost 3 bases and 4 bases, there was a span of 11 bases. CDR1 and CDR2 from the germline V gene are KGHDR and SFDVKD. The CDR3 covers 14 residues.